This is a list of T cell receptor beta chains from one sample in a study of blood T cell repertoires in COVID-19. Only in-frame clones appear in the TCRdb table, and some are missing; sequencing was by immunoSEQ multiplex PCR. The repertoire holds about 210,000 clones, with approximately 80% as singletons. Input material: PBMCs or T cells enriched from blood (not recorded which). The source of these receptors is a man under 40 with acute COVID-19. The CDR3 runs from the conserved cysteine through the conserved F or W. The D gene is left open where the match is weak. The size of a clone is reported for some rows only, either as once, few or many, or as a class for expanded clones.

d_call j_call clone_size v_call cdr3_nt cdr3_aa
- TRBJ1-2 - TRBV3-1/TRBV3-2 TGTGCCAGCAGCCAGGGGGAGGCAAGTGGCTACACCTTC CASSQGEASGYTF
- TRBJ1-1 once TRBV9 TGTGCCAGCAGCGCGGGGGGAAGGGGCACTGAAGCTTTCTTT CASSAGGRGTEAFF
TRBD1 TRBJ2-3 few TRBV6-4 TGTGCCAGCAGTGACGGACAGGGGCACACAGATACGCAGTATTTT CASSDGQGHTDTQYF
- TRBJ2-2 - TRBV19 TGTGCCAGTAAAACAGGGAACACCGGGGAGCTGTTTTTT CASKTGNTGELFF
TRBD1 TRBJ1-2 - TRBV28 TGTGCCAGCAGTTTAGCCCACAGGGGGCTGGGCTATGGCTACACCTTC CASSLAHRGLGYGYTF
- TRBJ2-7 - TRBV19 TGTGCCAGTAGTATACGCGATCCCCCCTACGAGCAGTACTTC CASSIRDPPYEQYF
- TRBJ2-1 - TRBV11-2 TGTGCCAGCAGCTCGGACTTAAGCTCCTACAATGAGCAGTTCTTC CASSSDLSSYNEQFF
- TRBJ1-1 - TRBV12-3/TRBV12-4 TGTGCCAGCAGGAGAACAGGCTACACTGAAGCTTTCTTT CASRRTGYTEAFF
- TRBJ1-4 - TRBV7-9 TGTGCCAGCAGCTTTATTACAGCCTCAACTAATGAAAAACTGTTTTTT CASSFITASTNEKLFF
- TRBJ1-5 many TRBV6-6 TGTGCCAGCAGTACTCGGGACAACAATCAGCCCCAGCATTTT CASSTRDNNQPQHF
TRBD2 TRBJ2-7 - TRBV6-1 TGTGCCAGCAGTGAAGAAGGGACTAGCGGGGGGACGTACGAGCAGTACTTC CASSEEGTSGGTYEQYF
- TRBJ1-6 - TRBV15 TGTGCCACCAGCTGGGAATATGACTACGGTTCACCCCTCCACTTT CATSWEYDYGSPLHF
TRBD2 TRBJ2-7 few TRBV7-9 TGTGCCAGCAGCTTAGGTGGGCGGGGGGCCTACGAGCAGTACTTC CASSLGGRGAYEQYF
TRBD1 TRBJ1-6 - TRBV18 TGTGCCAGCTCACCCAGACAGGGATCTAATTCACCCCTCCACTTT CASSPRQGSNSPLHF
- TRBJ2-1 - TRBV5-6 TGTGCCAGCAGCTCCTTTAATGAGCAGTTCTTC CASSSFNEQFF
- TRBJ2-7 - TRBV7-2 TGTGCCAGCAGCTCGGGCGGGTTTGCGATCGGAGAGCAGTACTTC CASSSGGFAIGEQYF
- TRBJ1-6 - TRBV9 TGTGCCAGCAGGACAGGCGACTATAATTCACCCCTCCACTTT CASRTGDYNSPLHF
TRBD1 TRBJ1-2 - TRBV12-3/TRBV12-4 TGTGCCAGCAGTCCAACGGGGCAACAGGGGGCGGTCTTC CASSPTGQQGAVF
TRBD2 TRBJ2-2 - TRBV5-1 TGCGCCAGCAGCTTGAGAGCGGGGACGACCGGGGAGCTGTTTTTT CASSLRAGTTGELFF
TRBD2 TRBJ2-5 - TRBV7-6 TGTGCCAGCAGCTTGACTAGCGGGGGGTGGGAGACCCAGTACTTC CASSLTSGGWETQYF
TRBD1 TRBJ2-3 - TRBV9 TGTGCCAGCAGCAGGACAGGGAAAAGCACAGATACGCAGTATTTT CASSRTGKSTDTQYF
- TRBJ2-3 - TRBV11-2 TGTGCCACACACACACACACAGATACGCAGTATTTT CATHTHTDTQYF
- TRBJ1-5 once TRBV6-1 TGTGCCAGCAGTGAAATCTTCGAGGGTCAGCCCCAGCATTTT CASSEIFEGQPQHF
TRBD1 TRBJ2-2 - TRBV19 TGTGCCAGTACTCAGGGACAGACCTACACCGGGGAGCTGTTTTTT CASTQGQTYTGELFF
- TRBJ2-3 - TRBV11-2 TGTGCCAGCAGACGACTAGGCCAAGGCACAGATACGCAGTATTTT CASRRLGQGTDTQYF
TRBD2 TRBJ2-7 - TRBV24-1 TGTGCCACCAGTGATACTAGCGGGCCCTCGGGGGAGCAGTACTTC CATSDTSGPSGEQYF
- TRBJ1-5 - TRBV5-1 TGCGCCAGCAGCTTACCACGGACAGACGAACAAGGTGGCAATCAGCCCCAGCATTTT CASSLPRTDEQGGNQPQHF
TRBD1 TRBJ2-7 - TRBV19 TGTGCCAGTAGCTCGGACAGGCTGAGCTCCTACGAGCAGTACTTC CASSSDRLSSYEQYF
- TRBJ2-4 - TRBV2 TGTGCCAGCAGTTTAGAGACAGGTGATCTTCTAGCCAAAAACATTCAGTACTTC CASSLETGDLLAKNIQYF
TRBD1 TRBJ1-2 few TRBV5-4 TGTGCCAGCACGGGAGGGGGCTCAGACTATGGCTACACCTTC CASTGGGSDYGYTF
TRBD2 TRBJ2-2 - TRBV9 TGTGCCAGCAGCGTAGCCGCCAAGCGGGGGGGAACCGGGGAGCTGTTTTTT CASSVAAKRGGTGELFF
- TRBJ1-3 - TRBV9 TGTGCCAGCAGCCCCCCGGTCTCTGGAAACACCATATATTTT CASSPPVSGNTIYF
TRBD2 TRBJ2-3 - TRBV27 TGTGCCAGCAGTGGGGGGGGAAGTTGGGATACGCAGTATTTT CASSGGGSWDTQYF
TRBD1 TRBJ1-4 - TRBV2 TGTGCCAGCAGGGGCCCGAACTGGGACAGGGGGAGTGAAAAACTGTTTTTT CASRGPNWDRGSEKLFF
TRBD1 TRBJ1-1 - TRBV6-5 TGTGCCAGCAGCCGACAGGGGGCTTATACTGAAGCTTTCTTT CASSRQGAYTEAFF
TRBD2 TRBJ2-5 - TRBV5-1 TGCGCCAGCAGCTTGGAAATGGGACTAGCGGGAAGGGGGGAAGAGACCCAGTACTTC CASSLEMGLAGRGEETQYF
- TRBJ1-1 - TRBV2 TGTGCCAGCAGTGGGTGGCCAGGGGCGCCCTCCACGGCTGAAGCTTTCTTT CASSGWPGAPSTAEAFF
TRBD1 TRBJ2-2 - TRBV7-3 TGTGCCAGCAGCCGACAGGGGGGCACCGGGGAGCTGTTTTTT CASSRQGGTGELFF
- TRBJ2-1 - TRBV29-1 TGCAGCGTTTATTCTCGGGACAATGAGCAGTTCTTC CSVYSRDNEQFF
- TRBJ2-2 - TRBV2 TGTGCCAGCAGACGCCCGTGGCTAGTCGTCACCGGGGAGCTGTTTTTT CASRRPWLVVTGELFF
TRBD1 TRBJ1-2 - TRBV9 TGTGCCAGCAGCGTAGGGGGACAGGGGACTAACTATGGCTACACCTTC CASSVGGQGTNYGYTF
- TRBJ2-3 - TRBV5-1 TGCGCCAGCTCGGACAAGGGTACAGATACGCAGTATTTT CASSDKGTDTQYF
- TRBJ2-7 - TRBV30 TGTGCCTGGGCCAACAGTTACGAGCAGTACTTC CAWANSYEQYF
TRBD1 TRBJ1-2 few TRBV6-5 TGTGCCAGCAGTTCCATGACAGGGCTTAGCTATGGCTACACCTTC CASSSMTGLSYGYTF
- TRBJ1-1 - TRBV5-6 TGTGCCAGCAGCGTAGGCTACAGGGTGAGAAACACTGAAGCTTTCTTT CASSVGYRVRNTEAFF
- TRBJ2-7 once TRBV7-2 TGTGCCAGCAGCTGGGGACATTCCTACGAGCAGTACTTC CASSWGHSYEQYF
- TRBJ1-1 few TRBV12-3/TRBV12-4 TGTGCCAGCAGTGCAGGGCCCAACACTGAAGCTTTCTTT CASSAGPNTEAFF
- TRBJ2-1 once TRBV7-9 TGTGCCAGCAGCTTGACCGGGGGATACAATGAGCAGTTCTTC CASSLTGGYNEQFF
- TRBJ1-5 - TRBV6-5 TGTGCCAGCAGTTCCCGGGACAAAGGTGGCAATCAGCCCCAGCATTTT CASSSRDKGGNQPQHF
- TRBJ1-2 - TRBV3-1/TRBV3-2 TGTGCCAGCAGCCAAGAAGGGTTCTATAGGGGGTATGGCTACACCTTC CASSQEGFYRGYGYTF
TRBD1 TRBJ2-3 - TRBV10-2 TGCGCCAGCAGCAAAGGGACAGGGGTTGCAGATACGCAGTATTTT CASSKGTGVADTQYF
- TRBJ1-2 - TRBV6-4 TGTGCCGTTTCCTTAAGCTACACCTTC CAVSLSYTF
- TRBJ1-5 - TRBV30 TGTGCCTGGAGCTTGGGGGGGTTAAAGCCCCAGCATTTT CAWSLGGLKPQHF
- TRBJ2-2 - TRBV10-3 TGTGCCATCAGGGACGATGACAGAAACACCGGGGAGCTGTTTTTT CAIRDDDRNTGELFF
TRBD1 TRBJ1-2 few TRBV24-1 TGTGCCACCTTCCGAGGGGGCGGGCGGTATGGCTACACCTTC CATFRGGGRYGYTF